This is a list of T cell receptor beta chains from one sample in a study of a mutant IDH1 vaccine in newly diagnosed glioma. Libraries were prepared by immunoSEQ multiplex PCR; TCRdb keeps only in-frame clonotypes and omits some of them. Among approximately 19,000 clones, roughly 84% were seen once, and the ten largest hold 5% to 5.5%. Sequencing was performed on PBMCs, taken from a glioma patient treated with radiotherapy, temozolomide or both. The source of these receptors is a man aged 40-50 years with glioma. CDR3s include the opening cysteine and the closing phenylalanine or tryptophan. Fields, in order: J gene, D gene, V gene, clone size, CDR3 DNA, CDR3 protein. A D gene is named only where the DNA matches it firmly. Some rows have no size entry. The others give once, few or many, or a class for an expanded clone.

J gene: TRBJ1-2
D gene: .
V gene: TRBV5-6
clone size: .
CDR3 DNA: TGTGCCAGCTCTTCGGTTAGTCGAAAGACCTATGGCTACACCTTC
CDR3 protein: CASSSVSRKTYGYTF

J gene: TRBJ1-5
D gene: TRBD1
V gene: TRBV2
clone size: .
CDR3 DNA: TGTGCCTCTGGGGGACAGGGTGGCCAGCCCCAGCATTTT
CDR3 protein: CASGGQGGQPQHF

J gene: TRBJ1-3
D gene: .
V gene: TRBV4-3
clone size: .
CDR3 DNA: TGCGCCAGCAGCCAAGATTGGCTAGACTCTGGAAACACCATATATTTT
CDR3 protein: CASSQDWLDSGNTIYF

J gene: TRBJ2-1
D gene: .
V gene: TRBV5-1
clone size: .
CDR3 DNA: TGCGCCAGCAGCTTGCCCGGCAGCTCCTCGCCGAAGCAGTTCTTC
CDR3 protein: CASSLPGSSSPKQFF

J gene: TRBJ1-5
D gene: .
V gene: TRBV2
clone size: .
CDR3 DNA: TGTGCCGGCTCCCGGGACCTCAATCAGCCCCAGCATTTT
CDR3 protein: CAGSRDLNQPQHF

J gene: TRBJ2-2
D gene: TRBD2
V gene: TRBV29-1
clone size: once
CDR3 DNA: TGCAGCGCTCGACTAGCGGGAGGGAACACCGGGGAGCTGTTTTTT
CDR3 protein: CSARLAGGNTGELFF

J gene: TRBJ1-2
D gene: .
V gene: TRBV19
clone size: .
CDR3 DNA: TGTGCCACCTCACCCGGACCCTATGGCTACACCTTC
CDR3 protein: CATSPGPYGYTF

J gene: TRBJ2-5
D gene: TRBD1
V gene: TRBV5-1
clone size: .
CDR3 DNA: TGCGCCAGCAGCTTGGCCGGACAGGGTATAGAGACCCAGTACTTC
CDR3 protein: CASSLAGQGIETQYF

J gene: TRBJ1-3
D gene: .
V gene: TRBV5-4
clone size: .
CDR3 DNA: TGTGCCAGCAGCTCTCGGGGCCGGTTAAACGCTGGAAACACCATATATTTT
CDR3 protein: CASSSRGRLNAGNTIYF

J gene: TRBJ2-7
D gene: TRBD1
V gene: TRBV6-5
clone size: .
CDR3 DNA: TGTGCCACTCTGGGACAGGGGCCCTACGAGCAGTACTTC
CDR3 protein: CATLGQGPYEQYF

J gene: TRBJ1-4
D gene: .
V gene: TRBV7-9
clone size: once
CDR3 DNA: TGTGCCAGCAGCTTCGACAGAGCTCGTGAAAAACTGTTTTTT
CDR3 protein: CASSFDRAREKLFF

J gene: TRBJ1-3
D gene: .
V gene: TRBV6-5
clone size: .
CDR3 DNA: TGTGCCAGCTGGAGGCGTTCTGGAAACACCATATATTTT
CDR3 protein: CASWRRSGNTIYF

J gene: TRBJ2-7
D gene: .
V gene: TRBV7-7
clone size: .
CDR3 DNA: TGTGCTAGCAGCTTAAAAGGTTCCTACGAGCAGTACTTC
CDR3 protein: CASSLKGSYEQYF

J gene: TRBJ1-5
D gene: .
V gene: TRBV7-2
clone size: .
CDR3 DNA: TGTGCCAGCAGCTTACAGGGGTCTCAACAGCCCCAGCATTTT
CDR3 protein: CASSLQGSQQPQHF

J gene: TRBJ1-2
D gene: .
V gene: TRBV5-4
clone size: once
CDR3 DNA: TGTGCCAGCAGCCACACTGGACTGGCGGCAGACTATGGCTACACCTTC
CDR3 protein: CASSHTGLAADYGYTF

J gene: TRBJ2-2
D gene: TRBD2
V gene: TRBV19
clone size: .
CDR3 DNA: TGTGCCAGTACCACGACTAGCGGGAGGGCCGGGGAGCTGTTTTTT
CDR3 protein: CASTTTSGRAGELFF

J gene: TRBJ1-1
D gene: TRBD1
V gene: TRBV7-9
clone size: .
CDR3 DNA: TGTGCCAGCAGCTTAGGCAGGGGGGACACTGAAGCTTTCTTT
CDR3 protein: CASSLGRGDTEAFF

J gene: TRBJ2-5
D gene: TRBD2
V gene: TRBV5-6
clone size: .
CDR3 DNA: TGTGCCAGCAGCTTTAAGGGGACTAGCGGGAGTGAGACCCAGTACTTC
CDR3 protein: CASSFKGTSGSETQYF

J gene: TRBJ2-2
D gene: .
V gene: TRBV5-6
clone size: .
CDR3 DNA: TGTGCCAGCAGCTCCCCGCCCCCTAACACCGGGGAGCTGTTTTTT
CDR3 protein: CASSSPPPNTGELFF

J gene: TRBJ1-1
D gene: .
V gene: TRBV7-2
clone size: once
CDR3 DNA: TGTGCCAGCAGCTCAGAAGGAGTTAGCGGGGTAGGCGAAGCTTTCTTT
CDR3 protein: CASSSEGVSGVGEAFF

J gene: TRBJ2-1
D gene: .
V gene: TRBV27
clone size: .
CDR3 DNA: TGTGCCAGCAGTCCATACGGACGGCTGGAGCAGTTCTTC
CDR3 protein: CASSPYGRLEQFF

J gene: TRBJ1-1
D gene: TRBD1
V gene: TRBV10-3
clone size: .
CDR3 DNA: TGTGCCATCAGTGAGCCGAAACAGACAGGGGGCACTGAAGCTTTCTTT
CDR3 protein: CAISEPKQTGGTEAFF

J gene: TRBJ1-4
D gene: .
V gene: TRBV5-1
clone size: .
CDR3 DNA: TGCGCCAGCAGTGCTGATGTGGCAGCTTATAATGAAAAACTGTTTTTT
CDR3 protein: CASSADVAAYNEKLFF

J gene: TRBJ2-7
D gene: TRBD1
V gene: TRBV4-2
clone size: .
CDR3 DNA: TGTGCCAGCAGCCAAGCTACCACCGGGACAGGAACTTTTCGAAACGAGCAGTACTTC
CDR3 protein: CASSQATTGTGTFRNEQYF

J gene: TRBJ2-1
D gene: TRBD2
V gene: TRBV5-4
clone size: few
CDR3 DNA: TGTGCCAGCAGCTTGTTCGGCGGGAGTCTCAATGAGCAGTTCTTC
CDR3 protein: CASSLFGGSLNEQFF

J gene: TRBJ2-2
D gene: .
V gene: TRBV30
clone size: .
CDR3 DNA: TGTGCCTGGGGTAGGATAGACACCGGGGAGCTGTTTTTT
CDR3 protein: CAWGRIDTGELFF

J gene: TRBJ1-4
D gene: .
V gene: TRBV5-5
clone size: .
CDR3 DNA: TGTGCCAGCAGACCGGGGGGGACACTCGGGTATAATGAAAAACTGTTTTTT
CDR3 protein: CASRPGGTLGYNEKLFF

J gene: TRBJ1-3
D gene: .
V gene: TRBV4-2
clone size: once
CDR3 DNA: TGTGCCAGCAAAACTCCCCCCCGGGCAACAGGGTCTGGAAACACCATATATTTT
CDR3 protein: CASKTPPRATGSGNTIYF

J gene: TRBJ1-1
D gene: TRBD1
V gene: TRBV7-2
clone size: .
CDR3 DNA: TGTGCCAGCAGCTTGGCAGGGGGAGCCCTCCAAGCTTTCTTT
CDR3 protein: CASSLAGGALQAFF

J gene: TRBJ1-3
D gene: .
V gene: TRBV30
clone size: .
CDR3 DNA: TGTGCCTGGAGCAAGATACCGTTCCAGGACAGAGGAAACACCATATATTTT
CDR3 protein: CAWSKIPFQDRGNTIYF

J gene: TRBJ1-2
D gene: .
V gene: TRBV7-9
clone size: .
CDR3 DNA: TGTGCCAGCAGCTTAGCGTTGGGCAAACCTTCTTACACCTTC
CDR3 protein: CASSLALGKPSYTF

J gene: TRBJ2-2
D gene: TRBD1
V gene: TRBV10-1
clone size: medium-sized
CDR3 DNA: TGCGCCAGCAGTGATCCAGGGGGCACCGGGGAGCTGTTTTTT
CDR3 protein: CASSDPGGTGELFF

J gene: TRBJ2-1
D gene: TRBD2
V gene: TRBV5-1
clone size: .
CDR3 DNA: TGCGCCAGCAGCCCAGGGGGACTAGCGGGGGGGTACAATGAGCAGTTCTTC
CDR3 protein: CASSPGGLAGGYNEQFF

J gene: TRBJ1-5
D gene: .
V gene: TRBV2
clone size: .
CDR3 DNA: TGTGCCAGCAGTCGGGACAGCAATCAGCCCCAGCATTTT
CDR3 protein: CASSRDSNQPQHF

J gene: TRBJ1-3
D gene: .
V gene: TRBV13
clone size: .
CDR3 DNA: TGTGCCAGCAGCTTAGGTCGGGGGGTCGACTCAAACACCATATATTTT
CDR3 protein: CASSLGRGVDSNTIYF

J gene: TRBJ2-2
D gene: .
V gene: TRBV9
clone size: .
CDR3 DNA: TGTGCCAGCAGCGATAGGGGCAGGGTGCACACCGGGGAGCTGTTTTTT
CDR3 protein: CASSDRGRVHTGELFF

J gene: TRBJ1-2
D gene: .
V gene: TRBV7-8
clone size: .
CDR3 DNA: TGTGCCAGCAGCTGGGGCGACTATGGCTACACCTTC
CDR3 protein: CASSWGDYGYTF

J gene: TRBJ2-5
D gene: .
V gene: TRBV5-6
clone size: .
CDR3 DNA: TGTGCCAGCAGCTTGGGTGGTGGGAGTGGTGAGACCCAGTACTTC
CDR3 protein: CASSLGGGSGETQYF

J gene: TRBJ1-3
D gene: .
V gene: TRBV19
clone size: .
CDR3 DNA: TGTGCCAGTACCCCCCCCAGGGGATCCCGAGGAAACACCATATATTTT
CDR3 protein: CASTPPRGSRGNTIYF